This is a list of T cell receptor beta chains from one sample in a study of cytomegalovirus exposure and HLA in healthy donors. Clones were read by immunoSEQ multiplex PCR, and TCRdb kept only the in-frame ones, dropping some. The sample lists roughly 240,000 clones; around 80% were seen once. Sequences were obtained from PBMCs. The receptors were gathered from a woman between 35 and 50 years old in good health and CMV-seropositive. Both conserved end residues are part of each CDR3. D genes are given only for firm matches. The size field is filled for only some rows; it gives once, few, many or a size class.

d_gene,v_gene,j_gene,abundance,CDR3aa,CDR3nt
TRBD1,TRBV9,TRBJ2-7,.,CASSDGTGYEQYF,TGTGCCAGCAGCGATGGGACAGGCTACGAGCAGTACTTC
.,TRBV7-6,TRBJ2-5,few,CASSYGGDQETQYF,TGTGCCAGCAGCTACGGCGGAGACCAAGAGACCCAGTACTTC
.,TRBV5-1,TRBJ2-5,once,CASSFQSGQETQYF,TGCGCCAGCAGCTTTCAATCGGGGCAAGAGACCCAGTACTTC
.,TRBV4-1,TRBJ2-7,.,CASSQAGYEQYF,TGCGCCAGCAGCCAAGCGGGGTACGAGCAGTACTTC
TRBD2,TRBV29-1,TRBJ2-7,.,CSGNSGRPPYEQYF,TGCAGCGGGAATAGCGGGAGGCCTCCCTACGAGCAGTACTTC
TRBD1,TRBV11-2,TRBJ2-5,.,CASSQTGETQYF,TGTGCCAGCAGCCAGACAGGGGAGACCCAGTACTTC
.,TRBV4-3,TRBJ1-2,few,CASSQDGRSTYGYTF,TGCGCCAGCAGCCAAGATGGCCGATCAACCTATGGCTACACCTTC
TRBD1,TRBV9,TRBJ1-2,.,CASSVAGTGDNYGYTF,TGTGCCAGCAGCGTCGCCGGGACAGGGGATAACTATGGCTACACCTTC
TRBD1,TRBV25-1,TRBJ2-1,.,CASSAFGQGAAYNEQFF,TGTGCCAGCAGTGCGTTTGGACAGGGGGCCGCCTACAATGAGCAGTTCTTC
.,TRBV30,TRBJ1-1,.,CAWSVGPSGTEAFF,TGTGCCTGGAGTGTAGGACCTAGCGGGACTGAAGCTTTCTTT
.,TRBV7-9,TRBJ1-2,.,CASSLPPGYYGYTF,TGTGCCAGCAGCTTACCTCCGGGTTACTATGGCTACACCTTC
.,TRBV7-8,TRBJ2-7,once,CASSFNSLTYEQYF,TGTGCCAGCAGCTTTAACAGCCTAACCTACGAGCAGTACTTC
TRBD2,TRBV11-3,TRBJ2-1,few,CASSLLGTSGASSYNEQFF,TGTGCCAGCAGCCTACTAGGGACTAGCGGGGCTAGCTCCTACAATGAGCAGTTCTTC
TRBD2,TRBV10-3,TRBJ2-1,.,CAISVPPKRGGLSSYNEQFF,TGTGCCATCAGTGTCCCCCCAAAGCGGGGGGGACTCAGCTCCTACAATGAGCAGTTCTTC